Described below is a single T cell receptor (beta chain) sequence and its context. This entry is derived from a study of T cell changes during pregnancy in multiple sclerosis. From germline, CDR1 is MNHEY and CDR2 SVGAGI. This CDR3 is 13 amino acids long. The V end lost 7 bases, the J end lost 6 bases, and 15 bases lay between the germline ends. Profiling relied on immunoSEQ multiplex PCR, and the TCRdb table lists in-frame clones only, not all of them. The profile shows 30,000 to 35,000 clones, 85% to 90% of them singletons. The source was CD8+ T cells from peripheral blood mononuclear cells, collected before pregnancy. The source of this sequence is a female donor with multiple sclerosis, enrolled in a pregnancy study. The genes are TRBV6-5 and TRBJ1-1; D gene unclear. The CDR3 bases are TGTGCCAGCACCCCCCTGCTGGGCGCTGAAGCTTTCTTT. It translates to CASTPLLGAEAFF.